A selection of T cell receptor beta chains follows, all from one sample in a study of blood T cell repertoires in COVID-19. Sequenced by immunoSEQ multiplex PCR; TCRdb stores in-frame clones only, minus some. The profile shows approximately 99,000 clones, 70% to 90% of them singletons. Sequencing used peripheral blood. The source of these receptors is a man aged 45-65 years with COVID-19, enrolled during active disease. Both conserved end residues are trimmed from each CDR3. Each record gives: V gene, J gene, CDR3 protein.

TRBV5-1	TRBJ1-2	ASSLFTGSNYGYT
TRBV5-6	TRBJ2-2	ASSLTIAGGISSTGELF
TRBV6-5	TRBJ1-4	ASSKLDRGRLKLF
TRBV10-3	TRBJ1-5	AISVGQGGNQPQH
TRBV5-5	TRBJ1-1	ASSLAQVGPAAF
TRBV10-2	TRBJ2-1	ASSEWQGNEQF
TRBV5-4	TRBJ2-7	ASSLVSSLGHEQY
TRBV7-9	TRBJ2-2	ASSPVNTRAGELF
TRBV7-2	TRBJ1-2	ASSLTGGANYGYT
TRBV29-1	TRBJ1-5	SVDTGRGQPQH
TRBV7-9	TRBJ1-2	ASSTDRGGYT
TRBV11-2	TRBJ2-7	ASSSPGQGGYEQY
TRBV19	TRBJ2-3	ASTTSGGTDTQY
TRBV9	TRBJ1-5	ASSVGDSQPQH
TRBV10-3	TRBJ2-2	AIRQGAANTGELF
TRBV7-3	TRBJ2-2	ASSLSSNTGELF
TRBV7-2	TRBJ1-4	ASSLAPWDRGNEKLF
TRBV7-2	TRBJ2-3	ASSFFAGATDTQY
TRBV2	TRBJ1-5	ASRTQGGQPQH
TRBV27	TRBJ1-5	ASSLGQNQPQH
TRBV5-5	TRBJ1-3	ASSLAGRVPGNTIY
TRBV6-5	TRBJ2-7	ASKDSGGLGEQY
TRBV4-3	TRBJ1-5	ASSQDQWGYQPQH
TRBV9	TRBJ2-7	ASSVSSQGAVYEQY
TRBV7-2	TRBJ1-2	ASSLGAGSNYGYT
TRBV2	TRBJ2-3	ASRLAELDTQY
TRBV7-8	TRBJ1-5	ASSLQGQGADQPQH
TRBV12-3/TRBV12-4	TRBJ1-2	ASSFEAYGYT
TRBV19	TRBJ1-1	ASSLRPDRGNTEAF
TRBV5-6	TRBJ1-2	ASSLGTGYYGYT
TRBV7-3	TRBJ1-6	ASSLWSSDYAPLH
TRBV19	TRBJ2-2	ASSVTGSTGELF
TRBV14	TRBJ2-2	ASSHRDFMNTGELF
TRBV21-1	TRBJ2-2	ASSKDGDRDTPCPNIGELF
TRBV10-3	TRBJ1-2	AIRGDTLNGYT
TRBV10-1	TRBJ2-7	ASSISWGQELSYEQY
TRBV7-6	TRBJ2-3	ASSPHPVAGGTTDTQY
TRBV10-2	TRBJ2-5	ASSDLDRSFQETQY
TRBV19	TRBJ2-1	ASSIAGGRSYNEQF
TRBV4-2	TRBJ1-2	ASSQDRGRNYGYT
TRBV4-1	TRBJ2-4	ASSQGGGGIQY
TRBV2	TRBJ1-5	ASSLGQNNQPQH
TRBV15	TRBJ1-2	ATSSRTGGYGYT
TRBV3-1/TRBV3-2	TRBJ1-2	ASSQEYGGKVNYGYT
TRBV9	TRBJ2-2	ASSVSRDRNTGELF
TRBV7-2	TRBJ2-3	ASSLSQATDTQY
TRBV28	TRBJ1-2	ASSPPPFT
TRBV4-1	TRBJ2-1	ASSQDAASGGYNEQF
TRBV12-3/TRBV12-4	TRBJ1-2	ASSPGQGYGYT
TRBV19	TRBJ2-7	ASSRDSLDEQY
TRBV11-1	TRBJ1-6	ASRPRGINSPLH
TRBV18	TRBJ2-2	ASSPRQDLAGELF
TRBV6-2/TRBV6-3	TRBJ1-1	ASSYQTGAIGTEAF
TRBV28	TRBJ1-4	ASSLFSTGMGEKLF
TRBV7-3	TRBJ2-1	ASSYGDRNNEQF
TRBV11-2	TRBJ2-1	ASSWGPGGEYEQF
TRBV7-9	TRBJ2-2	ASSLVGNTGELF
TRBV4-2	TRBJ2-3	ASSQLSGDTDTQY
TRBV28	TRBJ2-7	ASSLVREQY